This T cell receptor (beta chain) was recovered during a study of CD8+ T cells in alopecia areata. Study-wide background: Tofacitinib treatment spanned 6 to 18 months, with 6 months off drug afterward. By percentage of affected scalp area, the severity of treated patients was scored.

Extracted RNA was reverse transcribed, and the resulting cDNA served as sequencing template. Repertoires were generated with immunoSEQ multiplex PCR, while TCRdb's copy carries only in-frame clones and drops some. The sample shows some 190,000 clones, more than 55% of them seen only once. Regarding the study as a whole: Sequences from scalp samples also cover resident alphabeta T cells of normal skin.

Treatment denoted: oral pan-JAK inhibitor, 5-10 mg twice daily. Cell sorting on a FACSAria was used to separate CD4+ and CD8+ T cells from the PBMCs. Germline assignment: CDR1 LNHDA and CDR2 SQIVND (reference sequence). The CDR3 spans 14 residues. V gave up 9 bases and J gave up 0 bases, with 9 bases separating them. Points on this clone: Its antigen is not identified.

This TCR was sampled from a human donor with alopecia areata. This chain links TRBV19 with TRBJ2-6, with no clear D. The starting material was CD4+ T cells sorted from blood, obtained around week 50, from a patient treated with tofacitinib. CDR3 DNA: TGTGCCAGCCAAGGTGACTCTGGGGCCAACGTCCTGACTTTC. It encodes CASQGDSGANVLTF.